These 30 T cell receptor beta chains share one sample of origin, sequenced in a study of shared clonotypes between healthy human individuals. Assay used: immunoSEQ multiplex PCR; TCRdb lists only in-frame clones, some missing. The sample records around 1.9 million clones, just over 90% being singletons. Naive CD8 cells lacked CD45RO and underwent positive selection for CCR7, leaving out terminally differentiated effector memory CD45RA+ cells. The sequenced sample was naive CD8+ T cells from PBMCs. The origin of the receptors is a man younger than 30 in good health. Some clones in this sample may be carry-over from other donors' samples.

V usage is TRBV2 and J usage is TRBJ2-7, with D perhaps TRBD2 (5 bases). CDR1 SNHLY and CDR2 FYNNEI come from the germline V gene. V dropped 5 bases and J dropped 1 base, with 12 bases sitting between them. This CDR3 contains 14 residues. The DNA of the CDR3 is TGTGCCAGCAGTTTTGGAGGAGCGTCCTACGAGCAGTACTTC. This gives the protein CASSFGGASYEQYF.

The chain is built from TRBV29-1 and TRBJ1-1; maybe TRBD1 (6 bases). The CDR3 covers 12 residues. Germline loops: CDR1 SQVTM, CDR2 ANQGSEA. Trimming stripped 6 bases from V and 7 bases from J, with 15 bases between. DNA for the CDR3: TGCAGCGTCAGGACAGTCCTTCTTGAAGCTTTCTTT. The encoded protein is CSVRTVLLEAFF.

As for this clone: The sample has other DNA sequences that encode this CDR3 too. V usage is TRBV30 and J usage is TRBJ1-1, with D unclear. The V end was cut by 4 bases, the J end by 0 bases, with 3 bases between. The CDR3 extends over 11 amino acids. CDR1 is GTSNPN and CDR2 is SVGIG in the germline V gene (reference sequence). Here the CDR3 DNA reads TGTGCCTGGAAGATGAACACTGAAGCTTTCTTT. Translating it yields CAWKMNTEAFF.

Here the CDR3 reads CSVEEGQDYNEQFF. In DNA form, the CDR3 reads TGCAGCGTTGAAGAAGGGCAGGATTACAATGAGCAGTTCTTC. This chain uses TRBV29-1 with TRBJ2-1; D is unclear. Germline CDR1 SQVTM, CDR2 ANQGSEA. This CDR3 region has 14 residues. Trimming cost V 0 bases and J 4 bases, with 10 bases left between them.

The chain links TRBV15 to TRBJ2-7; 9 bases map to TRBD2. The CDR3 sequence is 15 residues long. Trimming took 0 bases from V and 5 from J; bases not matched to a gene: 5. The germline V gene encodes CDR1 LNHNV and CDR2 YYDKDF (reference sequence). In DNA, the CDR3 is TGTGCCACCAGCAGAGAGGGCGGGAGGGCGCACGAGCAGTACTTC. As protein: CATSREGGRAHEQYF.

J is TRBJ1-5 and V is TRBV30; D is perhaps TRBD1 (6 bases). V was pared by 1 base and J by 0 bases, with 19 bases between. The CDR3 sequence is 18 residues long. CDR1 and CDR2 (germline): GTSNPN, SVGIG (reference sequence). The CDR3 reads CAWSARELGHDSNQPQHF. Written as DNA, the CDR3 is TGTGCCTGGAGTGCCCGGGAATTGGGACATGATAGCAATCAGCCCCAGCATTTT. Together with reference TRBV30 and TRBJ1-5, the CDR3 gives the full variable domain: SQTIHQWPATLVQPVGSPLSLECTVEGTSNPNLYWYRQAAGRGLQLLFYSVGIGQISSEVPQNLSASRPQDRQFILSSKKLLLSDSGFYLCAWSARELGHDSNQPQHFGDGTRLSIL.

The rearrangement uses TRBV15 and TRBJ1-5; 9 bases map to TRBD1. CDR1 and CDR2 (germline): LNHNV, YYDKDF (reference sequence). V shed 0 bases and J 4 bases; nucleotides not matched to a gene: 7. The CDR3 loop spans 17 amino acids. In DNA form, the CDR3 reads TGTGCCACCAGCAGAGATCGCACAGGGGGCAGGAATCAGCCCCAGCATTTT. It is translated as CATSRDRTGGRNQPQHF.

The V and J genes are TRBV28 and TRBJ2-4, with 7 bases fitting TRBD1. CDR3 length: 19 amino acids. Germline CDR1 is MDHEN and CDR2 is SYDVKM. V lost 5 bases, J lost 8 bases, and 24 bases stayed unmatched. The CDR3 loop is CASSLRTGGFILAEDIQYF. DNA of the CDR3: TGTGCCAGCAGTCTACGGACAGGAGGATTTATCCTGGCGGAGGACATTCAGTACTTC.

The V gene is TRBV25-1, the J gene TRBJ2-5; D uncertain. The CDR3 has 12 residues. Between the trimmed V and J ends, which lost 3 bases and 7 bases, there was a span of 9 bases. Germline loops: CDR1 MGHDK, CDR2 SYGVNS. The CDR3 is CASSDGEMTQYF. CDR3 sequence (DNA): TGTGCCAGCAGTGATGGGGAAATGACCCAGTACTTC.

Here the CDR3 DNA reads TGTGCCAGCTATGTCGGGGCAGGGCTAGTCGATACGCAGTATTTT. This translates into CASYVGAGLVDTQYF. The rearrangement joins TRBV2 to TRBJ2-3; the D gene could be TRBD1 or TRBD2 (5 bases each). This CDR3 region has 15 residues. The germline CDR1 and CDR2 sequences are SNHLY and FYNNEI. V was shortened by 8 bases and J by 6 bases, with 21 bases between the two germline ends.

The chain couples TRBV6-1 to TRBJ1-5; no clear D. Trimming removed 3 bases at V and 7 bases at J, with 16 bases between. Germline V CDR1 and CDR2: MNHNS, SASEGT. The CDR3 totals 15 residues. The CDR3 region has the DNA TGTGCCAGCAGTGATGGGCCCCCCGGGCGGCAGCCCCAGCATTTT. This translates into CASSDGPPGRQPQHF.

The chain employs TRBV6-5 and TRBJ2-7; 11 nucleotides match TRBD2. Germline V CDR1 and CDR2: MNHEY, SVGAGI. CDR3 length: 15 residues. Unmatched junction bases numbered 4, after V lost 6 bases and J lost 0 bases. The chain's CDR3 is CASRRLAGGSYEQYF. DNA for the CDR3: TGTGCCAGCAGGAGGCTAGCGGGAGGCTCCTACGAGCAGTACTTC.

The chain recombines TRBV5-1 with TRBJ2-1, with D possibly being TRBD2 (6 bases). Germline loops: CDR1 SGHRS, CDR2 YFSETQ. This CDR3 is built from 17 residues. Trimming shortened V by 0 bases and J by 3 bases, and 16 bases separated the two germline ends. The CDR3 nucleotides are TGCGCCAGCAGCTTGGGACGGGGGAGAGGCGGCTACAATGAGCAGTTCTTC. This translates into CASSLGRGRGGYNEQFF.

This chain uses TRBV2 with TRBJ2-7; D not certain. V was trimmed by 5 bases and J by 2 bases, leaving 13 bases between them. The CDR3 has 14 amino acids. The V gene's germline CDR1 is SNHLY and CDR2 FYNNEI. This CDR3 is CASSPRPLPYEQYF. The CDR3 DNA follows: TGTGCCAGCAGTCCCCGCCCCCTGCCCTACGAGCAGTACTTC.

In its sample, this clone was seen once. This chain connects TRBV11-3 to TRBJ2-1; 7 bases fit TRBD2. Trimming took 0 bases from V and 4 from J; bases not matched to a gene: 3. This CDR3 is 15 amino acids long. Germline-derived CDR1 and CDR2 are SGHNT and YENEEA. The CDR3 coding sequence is TGTGCCAGCAGCTTAGACGCGGGAGAGTACAATGAGCAGTTCTTC. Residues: CASSLDAGEYNEQFF.

CDR3 loop: CASSSDPGQGVVTGELFF. The CDR3 nucleotides are TGTGCCAGCAGCTCGGATCCTGGACAGGGGGTTGTCACCGGGGAGCTGTTTTTT. The rearrangement joins TRBV9 to TRBJ2-2; 10 bases are shared with TRBD1. The CDR3 runs to 18 residues. With V trimmed by 4 bases and J by 4 bases, 13 bases remained unmatched. Germline V gene lookup returns CDR1 SGDLS and CDR2 YYNGEE.

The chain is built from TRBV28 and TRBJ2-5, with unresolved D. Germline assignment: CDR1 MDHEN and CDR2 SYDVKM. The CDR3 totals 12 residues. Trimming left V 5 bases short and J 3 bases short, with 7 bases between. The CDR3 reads CASSTKKETQYF. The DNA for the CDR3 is TGTGCCAGCAGTACCAAGAAAGAGACCCAGTACTTC.

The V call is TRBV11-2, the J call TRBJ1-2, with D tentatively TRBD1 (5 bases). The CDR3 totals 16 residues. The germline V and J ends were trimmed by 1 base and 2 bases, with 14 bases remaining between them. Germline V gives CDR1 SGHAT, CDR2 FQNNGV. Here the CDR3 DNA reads TGTGCCAGCAGCTTAGGCCCGGGGCAGGGAAACTATGGCTACACCTTC. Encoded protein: CASSLGPGQGNYGYTF.

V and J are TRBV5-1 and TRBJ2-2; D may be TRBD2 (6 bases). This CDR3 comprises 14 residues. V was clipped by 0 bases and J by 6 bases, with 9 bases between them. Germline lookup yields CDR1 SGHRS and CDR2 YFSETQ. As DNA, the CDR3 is TGCGCCAGCAGCTTGGATAGCGGCCCCGGGGAGCTGTTTTTT. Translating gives CASSLDSGPGELFF.

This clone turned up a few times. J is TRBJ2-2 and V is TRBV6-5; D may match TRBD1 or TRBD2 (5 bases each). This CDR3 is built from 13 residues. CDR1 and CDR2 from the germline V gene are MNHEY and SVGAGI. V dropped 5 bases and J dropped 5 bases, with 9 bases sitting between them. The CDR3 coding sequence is TGTGCCAGCAGTGGGGGTGGGACCGGGGAGCTGTTTTTT. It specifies CASSGGGTGELFF.

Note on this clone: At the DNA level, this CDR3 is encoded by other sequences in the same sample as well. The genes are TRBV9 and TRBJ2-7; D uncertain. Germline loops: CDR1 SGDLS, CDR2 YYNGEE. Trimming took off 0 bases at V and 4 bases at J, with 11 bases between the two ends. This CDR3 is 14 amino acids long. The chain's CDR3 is CASSVEDSGYEQYF. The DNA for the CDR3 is TGTGCCAGCAGCGTAGAGGATAGTGGTTACGAGCAGTACTTC.

CDR3 bases: TGTGCCAGCAGCCTCGGGAGGTACACCGGGGAGCTGTTTTTT. As protein: CASSLGRYTGELFF. The rearrangement joins TRBV7-2 to TRBJ2-2; 7 bases map to TRBD2. This CDR3 has 14 amino acids. The germline V gene has CDR1 SGHTA and CDR2 FQGNSA. The V gene end was trimmed by 5 bases and the J gene end by 3 bases; junction bases not matched to a gene: 3. The full variable domain, with the rest looked up from reference TRBV7-2 and TRBJ2-2, is GAGVSQSPSNKVTEKGKDVELRCDPISGHTALYWYRQSLGQGLEFLIYFQGNSAPDKSGLPSDRFSAERTGGSVSTLTIQRTQQEDSAVYLCASSLGRYTGELFFGEGSRLTVL.

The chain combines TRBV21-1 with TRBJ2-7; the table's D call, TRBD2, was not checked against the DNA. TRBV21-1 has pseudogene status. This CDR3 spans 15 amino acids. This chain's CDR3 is CASSKDYGRQGEQYF. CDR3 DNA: TGTGCCAGCAGCAAAGACTACGGGAGGCAAGGCGAGCAGTACTTC.

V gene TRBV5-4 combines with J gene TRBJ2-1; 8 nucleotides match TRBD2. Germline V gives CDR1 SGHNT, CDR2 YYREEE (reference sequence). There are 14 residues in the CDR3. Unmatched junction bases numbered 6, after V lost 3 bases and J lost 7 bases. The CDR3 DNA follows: TGTGCCAGCAGCTATGGTAGCGGGACTAATGAGCAGTTCTTC. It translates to CASSYGSGTNEQFF. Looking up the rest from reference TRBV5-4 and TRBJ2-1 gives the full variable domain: ETGVTQSPTHLIKTRGQQVTLRCSSQSGHNTVSWYQQALGQGPQFIFQYYREEENGRGNFPPRFSGLQFPNYSSELNVNALELDDSALYLCASSYGSGTNEQFFGPGTRLTVL.

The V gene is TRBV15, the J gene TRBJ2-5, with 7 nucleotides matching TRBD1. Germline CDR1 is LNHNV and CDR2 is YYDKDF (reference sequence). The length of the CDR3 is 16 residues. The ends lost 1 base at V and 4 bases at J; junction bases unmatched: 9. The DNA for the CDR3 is TGTGCCACCAGCAGAGTCTCGACAGGGACGGGAGAGACCCAGTACTTC. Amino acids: CATSRVSTGTGETQYF.

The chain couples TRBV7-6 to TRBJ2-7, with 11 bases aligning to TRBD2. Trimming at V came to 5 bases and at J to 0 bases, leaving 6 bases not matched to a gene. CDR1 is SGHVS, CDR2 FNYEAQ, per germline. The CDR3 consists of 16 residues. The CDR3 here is CASSDRLAGPSYEQYF. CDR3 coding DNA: TGTGCCAGCAGCGATAGACTAGCGGGACCCTCCTACGAGCAGTACTTC.

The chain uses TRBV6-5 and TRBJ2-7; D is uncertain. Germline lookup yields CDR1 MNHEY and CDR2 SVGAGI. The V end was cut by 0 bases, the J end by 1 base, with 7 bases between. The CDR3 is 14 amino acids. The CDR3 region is CASSYSDGSYEQYF. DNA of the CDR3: TGTGCCAGCAGTTACTCGGACGGATCCTACGAGCAGTACTTC.

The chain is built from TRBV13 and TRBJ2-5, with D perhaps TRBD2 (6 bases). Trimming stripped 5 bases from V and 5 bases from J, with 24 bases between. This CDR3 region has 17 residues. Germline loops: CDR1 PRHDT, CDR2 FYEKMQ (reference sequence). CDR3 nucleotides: TGTGCCAGCAGCCCCGCCGGTGCCGGGGGACCCGGGGAGACCCAGTACTTC. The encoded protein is CASSPAGAGGPGETQYF.

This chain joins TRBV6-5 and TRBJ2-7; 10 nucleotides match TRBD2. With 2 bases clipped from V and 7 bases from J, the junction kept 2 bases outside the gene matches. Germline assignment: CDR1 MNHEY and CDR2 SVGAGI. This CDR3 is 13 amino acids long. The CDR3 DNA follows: TGTGCCAGCAGTTACAAAGCGGGAGGGGAGCAGTACTTC. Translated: CASSYKAGGEQYF.

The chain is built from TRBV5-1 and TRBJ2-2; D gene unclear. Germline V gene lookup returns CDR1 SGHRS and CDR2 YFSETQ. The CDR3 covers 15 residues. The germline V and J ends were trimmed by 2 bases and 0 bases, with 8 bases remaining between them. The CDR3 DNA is TGCGCCAGCAGCTTATATCAGGCGAACACCGGGGAGCTGTTTTTT. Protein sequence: CASSLYQANTGELFF.